These T cell receptor beta chains were read from a single sample in a study of T cell changes during pregnancy in multiple sclerosis. Assay: immunoSEQ multiplex PCR; the TCRdb copy retains only in-frame clones and omits some. The sample contains tens of thousands of clones, roughly nine tenths of which appear only once. The material was peripheral blood, obtained in the second trimester of pregnancy. These receptors all come from a female donor with multiple sclerosis, enrolled in a pregnancy study. Both conserved end residues are part of each CDR3. The D gene is left open where the match is weak. Clone size is shown for a subset of rows, as once, few, many or a class of expanded clone.

.	TRBV4-1	TRBJ2-7	TRBD1	CASAGQGLDEQYF
.	TRBV19	TRBJ2-7	TRBD1	CASTLLPGQGAHEQYF
.	TRBV25-1	TRBJ1-4	TRBD1	CASSVTGGAREKLFF
.	TRBV30	TRBJ1-1	.	CAWSTGSNTEAFF
.	TRBV6-1	TRBJ1-1	.	CASSETRRGTEAFF
.	TRBV7-9	TRBJ1-1	.	CASTFKGDLNTEAFF
once	TRBV2	TRBJ1-1	TRBD1	CASSGQGAEVTEAFF
.	TRBV30	TRBJ2-7	TRBD1	CAWSDGTGFGQYF
.	TRBV30	TRBJ2-7	.	CAWSSGRGNDEQYF
.	TRBV7-2	TRBJ2-3	.	CASSLGPGGRTDTQYF
.	TRBV6-4	TRBJ1-1	TRBD1	CASSDWRKPGGTEAFF